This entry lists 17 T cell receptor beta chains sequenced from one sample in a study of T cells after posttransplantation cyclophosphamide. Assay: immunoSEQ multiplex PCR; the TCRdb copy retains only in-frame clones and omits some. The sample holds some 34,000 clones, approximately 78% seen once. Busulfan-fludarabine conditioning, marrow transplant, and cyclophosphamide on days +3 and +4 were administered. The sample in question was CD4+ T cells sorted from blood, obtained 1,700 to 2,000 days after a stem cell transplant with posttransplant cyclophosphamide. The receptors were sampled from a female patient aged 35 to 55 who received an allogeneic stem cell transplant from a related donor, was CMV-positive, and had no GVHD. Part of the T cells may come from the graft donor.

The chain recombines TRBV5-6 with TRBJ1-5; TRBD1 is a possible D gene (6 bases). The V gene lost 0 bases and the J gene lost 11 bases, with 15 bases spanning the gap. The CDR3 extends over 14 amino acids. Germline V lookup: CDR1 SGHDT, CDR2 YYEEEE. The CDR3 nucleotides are TGTGCCAGCAGCTTGGCCCGGACTGGGGGCTCCCAGCATTTT. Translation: CASSLARTGGSQHF.

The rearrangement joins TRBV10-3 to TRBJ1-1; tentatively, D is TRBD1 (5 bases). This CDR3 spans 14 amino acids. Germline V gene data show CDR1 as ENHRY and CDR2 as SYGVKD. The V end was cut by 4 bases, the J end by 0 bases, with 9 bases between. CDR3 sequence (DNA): TGTGCCATCAGTGGGCGACAGATGAACACTGAAGCTTTCTTT. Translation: CAISGRQMNTEAFF.

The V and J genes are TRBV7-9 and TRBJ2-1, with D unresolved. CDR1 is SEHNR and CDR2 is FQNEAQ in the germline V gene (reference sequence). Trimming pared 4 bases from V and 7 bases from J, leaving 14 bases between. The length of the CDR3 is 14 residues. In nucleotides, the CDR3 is TGTGCCAGCAGCTCTATGGGCTCAGCAAATGAGCAGTTCTTC. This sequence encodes CASSSMGSANEQFF.

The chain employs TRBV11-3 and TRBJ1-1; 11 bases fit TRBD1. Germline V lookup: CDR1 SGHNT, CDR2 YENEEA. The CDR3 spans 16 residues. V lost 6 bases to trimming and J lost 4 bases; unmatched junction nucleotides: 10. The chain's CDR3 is CASSMAGQGATTEAFF. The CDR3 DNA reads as TGTGCCAGCAGTATGGCAGGACAGGGGGCGACCACTGAAGCTTTCTTT.

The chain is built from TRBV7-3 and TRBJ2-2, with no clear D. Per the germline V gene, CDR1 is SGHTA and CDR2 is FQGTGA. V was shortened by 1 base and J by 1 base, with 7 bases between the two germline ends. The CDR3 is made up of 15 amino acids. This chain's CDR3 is CASSLMSGNTGELFF. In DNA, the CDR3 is TGTGCCAGCAGCTTAATGTCCGGGAACACCGGGGAGCTGTTTTTT.

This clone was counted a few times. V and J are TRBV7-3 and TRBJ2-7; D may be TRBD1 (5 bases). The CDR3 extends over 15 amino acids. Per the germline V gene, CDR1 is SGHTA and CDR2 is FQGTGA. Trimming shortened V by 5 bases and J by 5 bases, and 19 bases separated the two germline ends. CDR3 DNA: TGTGCCAGCAGCCAGAGGCAGGGCCCGGTGAACGAGCAGTACTTC. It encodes CASSQRQGPVNEQYF.

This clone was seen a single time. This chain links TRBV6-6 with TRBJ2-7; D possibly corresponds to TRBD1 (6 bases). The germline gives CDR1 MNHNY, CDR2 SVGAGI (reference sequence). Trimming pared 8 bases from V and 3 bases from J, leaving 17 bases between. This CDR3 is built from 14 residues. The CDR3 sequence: CASQTRDKVYEQYF. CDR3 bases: TGTGCCAGCCAAACTCGGGACAAGGTCTACGAGCAGTACTTC.

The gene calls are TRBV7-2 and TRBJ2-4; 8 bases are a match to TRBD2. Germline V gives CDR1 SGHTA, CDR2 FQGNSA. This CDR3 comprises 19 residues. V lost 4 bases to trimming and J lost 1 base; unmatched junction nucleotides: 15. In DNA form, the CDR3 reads TGTGCCAGCAGCTCCACCCCACAGCGGGGGATGACGGCCAAAAACATTCAGTACTTC. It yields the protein CASSSTPQRGMTAKNIQYF.

For the CDR3, the DNA is TGTGCCAGCAGTTTATCGACTGGTAATTCACCCCTCCACTTT. Protein: CASSLSTGNSPLHF. V is TRBV27 and J is TRBJ1-6; D is unclear. Germline CDR1 reads MNHEY; CDR2 reads SMNVEV (reference sequence). V was pared by 0 bases and J by 6 bases, with 6 bases between. CDR3 length: 14 amino acids.

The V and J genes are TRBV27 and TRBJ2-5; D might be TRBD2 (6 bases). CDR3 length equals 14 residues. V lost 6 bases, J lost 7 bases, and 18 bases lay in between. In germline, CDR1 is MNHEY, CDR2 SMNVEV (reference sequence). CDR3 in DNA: TGTGCCAGCAGCCTAGTTGCTTCGGAGGGGACCCAGTACTTC. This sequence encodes CASSLVASEGTQYF.

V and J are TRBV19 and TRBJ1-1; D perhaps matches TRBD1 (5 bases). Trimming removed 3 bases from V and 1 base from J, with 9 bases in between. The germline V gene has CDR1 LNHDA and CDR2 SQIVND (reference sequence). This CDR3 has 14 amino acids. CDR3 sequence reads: CASSIGTANTEAFF. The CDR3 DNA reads TGTGCCAGTAGTATCGGGACTGCGAACACTGAAGCTTTCTTT.

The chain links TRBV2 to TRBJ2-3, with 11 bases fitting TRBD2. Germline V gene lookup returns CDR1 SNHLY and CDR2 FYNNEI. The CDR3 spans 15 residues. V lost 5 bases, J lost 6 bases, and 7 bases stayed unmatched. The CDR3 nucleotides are TGTGCCAGCAGTAATAGCGGGGGGGCCGACGATACGCAGTATTTT. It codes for CASSNSGGADDTQYF.

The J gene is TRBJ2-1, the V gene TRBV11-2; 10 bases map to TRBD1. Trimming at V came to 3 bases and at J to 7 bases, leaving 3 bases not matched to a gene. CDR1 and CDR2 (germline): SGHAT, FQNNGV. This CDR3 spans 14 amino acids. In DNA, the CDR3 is TGTGCCAGCAGCTTTCCGGGACAGGGGAATGAGCAGTTCTTC. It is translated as CASSFPGQGNEQFF.

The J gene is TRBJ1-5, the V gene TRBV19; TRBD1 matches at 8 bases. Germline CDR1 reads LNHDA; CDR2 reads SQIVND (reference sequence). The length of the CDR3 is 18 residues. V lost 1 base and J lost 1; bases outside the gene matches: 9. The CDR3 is CASSIASWTGTSNQPQHF. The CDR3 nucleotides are TGTGCCAGTAGTATAGCGTCCTGGACAGGGACAAGCAATCAGCCCCAGCATTTT.

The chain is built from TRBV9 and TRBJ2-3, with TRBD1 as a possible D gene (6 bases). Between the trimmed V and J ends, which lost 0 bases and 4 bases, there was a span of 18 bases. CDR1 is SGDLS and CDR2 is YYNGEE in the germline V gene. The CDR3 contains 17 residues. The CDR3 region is CASSVEWGTGLADTQYF. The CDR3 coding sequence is TGTGCCAGCAGCGTAGAGTGGGGAACAGGGTTGGCAGATACGCAGTATTTT. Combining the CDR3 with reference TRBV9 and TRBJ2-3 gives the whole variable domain DSGVTQTPKHLITATGQRVTLRCSPRSGDLSVYWYQQSLDQGLQFLIQYYNGEERAKGNILERFSAQQFPDLHSELNLSSLELGDSALYFCASSVEWGTGLADTQYFGPGTRLTVL.

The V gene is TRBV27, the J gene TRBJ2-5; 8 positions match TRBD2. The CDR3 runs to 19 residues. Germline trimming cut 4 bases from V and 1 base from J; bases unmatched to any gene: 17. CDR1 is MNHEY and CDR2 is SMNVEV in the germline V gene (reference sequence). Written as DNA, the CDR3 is TGTGCCAGCAGTTCCACCCCTATGACTAGCGCGGGACTCCAAGAGACCCAGTACTTC. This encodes CASSSTPMTSAGLQETQYF.

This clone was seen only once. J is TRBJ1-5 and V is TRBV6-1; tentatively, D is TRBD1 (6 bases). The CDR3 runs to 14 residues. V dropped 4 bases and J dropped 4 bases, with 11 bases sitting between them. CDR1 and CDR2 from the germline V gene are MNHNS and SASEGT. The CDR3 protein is CASSGGQINQPQHF. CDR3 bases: TGTGCCAGCAGTGGAGGACAGATTAATCAGCCCCAGCATTTT.